This TCR beta chain was identified during a study of control samples from healthy donors and cancer patients. Some clones are missing from TCRdb's copy, which holds only in-frame ones; the method was immunoSEQ multiplex PCR. The table has a few hundred thousand clones, 90% seen once; the top ten hold about 6.3%. CDR1 is SGHRS, CDR2 YFSETQ, per germline. After removal of 1 base from V and 2 bases from J, the junction contained 5 bases not matched to a gene. CDR3 length: 16 residues. This receptor was obtained from a man aged 40-50 years with head and neck cancer. Material: PBMCs. This chain links TRBV5-1 with TRBJ2-3; 9 nucleotides match TRBD2. The CDR3 DNA follows: TGCGCCAGCAGCTTGAGAGCGGGGGGCTACACAGATACGCAGTATTTT. Translating gives CASSLRAGGYTDTQYF.